This T cell receptor (beta chain) comes out of a study of prognosis after radiotherapy for stage I lung cancer. About the research overall: Recruiting of stage I non-small cell lung cancer patients into the study occurred between early 2018 and early 2019.

From genomic DNA, TCR beta CDR3 was amplified by two-round multiplex PCR. Amplification in first-round PCR relied on primers specific to each TRBV and TRBJ gene. Universal primers were used in the second PCR round. Using its own MiXCR run on the multiplex PCR reads, TCRdb lists one record per CDR3 protein. The table shows fewer than 15,000 distinct CDR3 sequences, with about 50% occurring only once. Comments on this clonotype: Its antigen is not identified.

Trimming shortened V by 5 bases and J by 4 bases, and 6 bases separated the two germline ends. Germline lookup yields CDR1 SGHTA and CDR2 FQGNSA. This CDR3 is built from 11 residues. Study-level results: Following stereotactic body radiation therapy, unique TCR clone counts fell, with a median of roughly 10,000 versus 7,000.

The chain has TRBV7-2 and TRBJ2-7; no clear D. The source of this sequence is a donor at least 50 years old with non-small cell lung cancer. The sample here was PBMCs, taken before or after stereotactic body radiation therapy (not recorded which). CDR3 sequence (DNA): TGTGCCAGCAGCAACCAGTACGAGCAGTACTTC. Its protein product is CASSNQYEQYF. Full variable domain (outside the CDR3, taken from reference TRBV7-2 and TRBJ2-7): GAGVSQSPSNKVTEKGKDVELRCDPISGHTALYWYRQSLGQGLEFLIYFQGNSAPDKSGLPSDRFSAERTGGSVSTLTIQRTQQEDSAVYLCASSNQYEQYFGPGTRLTVT.